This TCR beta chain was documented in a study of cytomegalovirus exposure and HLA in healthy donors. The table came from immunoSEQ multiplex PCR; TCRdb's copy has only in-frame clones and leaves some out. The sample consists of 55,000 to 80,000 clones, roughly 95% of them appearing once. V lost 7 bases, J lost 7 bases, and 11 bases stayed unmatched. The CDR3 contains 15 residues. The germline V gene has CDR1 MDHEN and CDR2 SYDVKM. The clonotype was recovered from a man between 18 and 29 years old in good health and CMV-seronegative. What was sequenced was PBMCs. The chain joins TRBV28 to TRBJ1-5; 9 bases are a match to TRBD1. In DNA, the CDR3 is TGTGCCAGCACCTCCCCGGGACAGGGAGGACAGCCCCAGCATTTT. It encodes CASTSPGQGGQPQHF.